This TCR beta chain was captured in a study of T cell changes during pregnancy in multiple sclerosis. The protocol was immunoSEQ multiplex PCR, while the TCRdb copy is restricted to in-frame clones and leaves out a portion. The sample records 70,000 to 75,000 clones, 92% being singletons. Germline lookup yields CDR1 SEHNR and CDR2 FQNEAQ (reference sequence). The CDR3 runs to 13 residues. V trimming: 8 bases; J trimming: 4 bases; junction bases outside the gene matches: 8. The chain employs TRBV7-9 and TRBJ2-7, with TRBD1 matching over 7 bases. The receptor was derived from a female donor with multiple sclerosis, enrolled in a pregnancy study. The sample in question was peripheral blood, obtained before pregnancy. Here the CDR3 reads CASSGTEWYEQYF. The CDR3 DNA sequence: TGTGCCAGCTCCGGGACAGAATGGTACGAGCAGTACTTC.